This T cell receptor beta chain was recovered during a study of blood T cell repertoires in COVID-19. V lost 7 bases to trimming and J lost 3 bases, with 7 bases between them. Per germline, CDR1 LNHDA and CDR2 SQIVND (reference sequence). This CDR3 is built from 11 residues. Measured with immunoSEQ multiplex PCR; TCRdb has only the in-frame clones, and not every one. Of approximately 170,000 clones listed, 88% are singletons. Sample: peripheral blood. The receptor was isolated from a man aged 55-75 years with acute or convalescent COVID-19. The V gene is TRBV19, the J gene TRBJ2-7; no firm D call. CDR3 sequence reads: CASTSGYEQYF. CDR3 bases: TGTGCCAGTACCTCCGGCTACGAGCAGTACTTC. Looking up the rest from reference TRBV19 and TRBJ2-7 gives the full variable domain: DGGITQSPKYLFRKEGQNVTLSCEQNLNHDAMYWYRQDPGQGLRLIYYSQIVNDFQKGDIAEGYSVSREKKESFPLTVTSAQKNPTAFYLCASTSGYEQYFGPGTRLTVT.